This T cell receptor (beta chain) is drawn from a study of blood T cells in healthy people across ages. In germline, CDR1 is SGHRS, CDR2 YFSETQ. This CDR3 is 13 amino acids long. V lost 4 bases to trimming and J lost 8 bases, with 13 bases between them. Then a second PCR, running roughly 7 to 11 cycles, was carried out with a sample-barcoded 5' primer and a J-beta primer mix. Each of the cDNA molecules was tagged by a template-switch adaptor with 12 random nucleotides. A single record per CDR3 protein comes from TCRdb applying MiXCR to the 5' RACE reads. Among about 1.5 million distinct CDR3 sequences listed, roughly 43% were seen once.

This chain uses TRBV5-1 with TRBJ2-1; possibly TRBD2 for D (5 bases). The source is a woman aged 18-29 years in good health. Sequences were obtained from blood. The CDR3 reads CASSHAEGDEQFF. CDR3 DNA sequence: TGCGCCAGCAGCCACGCAGAGGGCGATGAGCAGTTCTTC.